The following is a T cell receptor (beta chain) sequence with its context. The antigen is undetermined. This entry belongs to a study of cytomegalovirus exposure and HLA in healthy donors. The overall study: HLA-typed donors contributed some 85 million unique TCRs, which were held in an early data release. Regarding the study as a whole: In a later analysis, HLA-associated TCR beta chains were more clonally expanded than equally common others. The authors later linked a missense DCLRE1C variant to TCR beta V- and J-gene trimming. In vitro experiments confirmed that three CMV-associated chains were specific for CMV antigens.

Use of 60 Vbeta and 13 Jbeta primers characterized the PCR. TCRdb's copy holds only in-frame clones and misses some; the assay was immunoSEQ multiplex PCR. The sample shows 180,000 or so clones, just under 80% of them seen only once. The V and J ends lost 6 bases and 16 bases respectively, with 13 bases between them. CDR1 is MNHEY and CDR2 is SVGAGI in the germline V gene. This CDR3 is 11 amino acids long. This TCR was sampled from a woman aged 25 to 39 in good health and CMV-seronegative. Material: PBMCs. This chain uses TRBV6-5 with TRBJ1-6; maybe TRBD1 (6 bases). Here the CDR3 DNA reads TGTGCCAGCAGAGACCGAGGACAGCTCCACTTT. Protein sequence: CASRDRGQLHF.